This T cell receptor (beta chain) is drawn from a study of blood T cells in healthy people across ages. This clonotype was recorded a few times. The use of a sample-barcoded 5' primer and a J-beta primer mix characterized a second PCR of 7 to 11 cycles. TCRdb fed the 5' RACE reads into MiXCR, producing one record per CDR3 protein. This sample has 1.5 million to 2 million distinct CDR3 sequences, with less than 50% found just once. Trimming removed 5 bases from V and 8 bases from J; junction bases left unmatched: 6. The CDR3 loop spans 14 amino acids. Germline assignment: CDR1 SGHTA and CDR2 FQGNSA. The sample was blood. The receptor was isolated from a woman between 40 and 50 years old in good health. This rearrangement joins TRBV7-2 to TRBJ1-4; 9 bases are shared with TRBD1. The CDR3 coding sequence is TGTGCCAGCAGCAAGGACAGGGGAAGCGAAAAACTGTTTTTT. This gives the protein CASSKDRGSEKLFF.